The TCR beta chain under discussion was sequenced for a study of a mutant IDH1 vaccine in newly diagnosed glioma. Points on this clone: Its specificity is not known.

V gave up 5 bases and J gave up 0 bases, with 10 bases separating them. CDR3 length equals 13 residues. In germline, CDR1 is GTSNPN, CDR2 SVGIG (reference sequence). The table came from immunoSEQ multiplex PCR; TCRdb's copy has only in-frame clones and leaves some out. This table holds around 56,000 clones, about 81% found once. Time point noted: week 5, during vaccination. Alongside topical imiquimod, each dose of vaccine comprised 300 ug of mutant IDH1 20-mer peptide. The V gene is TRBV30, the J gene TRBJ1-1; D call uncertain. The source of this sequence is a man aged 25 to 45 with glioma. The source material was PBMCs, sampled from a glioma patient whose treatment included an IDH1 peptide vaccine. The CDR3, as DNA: TGTGCCTGGGAGAAGACGGTGAACACTGAAGCTTTCTTT. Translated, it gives CAWEKTVNTEAFF. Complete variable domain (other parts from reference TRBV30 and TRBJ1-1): SQTIHQWPATLVQPVGSPLSLECTVEGTSNPNLYWYRQAAGRGLQLLFYSVGIGQISSEVPQNLSASRPQDRQFILSSKKLLLSDSGFYLCAWEKTVNTEAFFGQGTRLTVV.